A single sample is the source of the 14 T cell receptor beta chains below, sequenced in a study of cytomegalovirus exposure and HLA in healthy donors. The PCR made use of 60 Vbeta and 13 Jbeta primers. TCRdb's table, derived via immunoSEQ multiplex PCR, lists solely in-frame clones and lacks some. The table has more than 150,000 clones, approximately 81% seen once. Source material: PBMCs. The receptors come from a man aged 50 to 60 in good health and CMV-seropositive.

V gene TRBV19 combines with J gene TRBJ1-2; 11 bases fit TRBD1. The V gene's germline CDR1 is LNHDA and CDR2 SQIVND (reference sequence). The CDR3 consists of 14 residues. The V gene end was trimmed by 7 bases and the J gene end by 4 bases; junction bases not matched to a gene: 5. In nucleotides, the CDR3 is TGTGCCAGTAATCCGGGGACAGGGGGCTATGGCTACACCTTC. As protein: CASNPGTGGYGYTF.

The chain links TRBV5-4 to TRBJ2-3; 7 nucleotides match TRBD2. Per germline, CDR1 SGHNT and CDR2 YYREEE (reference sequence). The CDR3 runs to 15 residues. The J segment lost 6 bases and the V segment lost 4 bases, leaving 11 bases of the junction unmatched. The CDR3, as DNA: TGTGCCAGCAGCAGGGGACTATCCCAGGAGGATACGCAGTATTTT. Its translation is CASSRGLSQEDTQYF. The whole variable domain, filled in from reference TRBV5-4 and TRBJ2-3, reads ETGVTQSPTHLIKTRGQQVTLRCSSQSGHNTVSWYQQALGQGPQFIFQYYREEENGRGNFPPRFSGLQFPNYSSELNVNALELDDSALYLCASSRGLSQEDTQYFGPGTRLTVL.

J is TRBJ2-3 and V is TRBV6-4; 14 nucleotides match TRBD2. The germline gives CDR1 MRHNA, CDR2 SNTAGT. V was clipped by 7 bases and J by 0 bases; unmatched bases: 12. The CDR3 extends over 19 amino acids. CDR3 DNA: TGTGCCAGCAAAGTTCCTGGACTAGCGGGGGGACCTAGCACAGATACGCAGTATTTT. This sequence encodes CASKVPGLAGGPSTDTQYF.

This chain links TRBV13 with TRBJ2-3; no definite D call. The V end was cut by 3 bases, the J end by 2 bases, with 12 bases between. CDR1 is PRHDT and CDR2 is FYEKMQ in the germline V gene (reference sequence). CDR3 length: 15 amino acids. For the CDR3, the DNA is TGTGCCAGCAGCTTTACAGCAGCCCCCACAGATACGCAGTATTTT. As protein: CASSFTAAPTDTQYF.

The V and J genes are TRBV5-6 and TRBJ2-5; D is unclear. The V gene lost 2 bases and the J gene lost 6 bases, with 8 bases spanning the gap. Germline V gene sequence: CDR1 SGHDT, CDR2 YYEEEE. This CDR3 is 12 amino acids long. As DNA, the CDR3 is TGTGCCAGCAGCTTAACAATGAAGACCCAGTACTTC. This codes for CASSLTMKTQYF.

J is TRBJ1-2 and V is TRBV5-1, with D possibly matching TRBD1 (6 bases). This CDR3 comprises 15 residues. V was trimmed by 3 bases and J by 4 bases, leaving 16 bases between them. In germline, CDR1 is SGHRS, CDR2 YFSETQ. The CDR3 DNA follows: TGCGCCAGCAGCTCCTCGGGTGGGACATCCTATGGCTACACCTTC. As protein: CASSSSGGTSYGYTF.

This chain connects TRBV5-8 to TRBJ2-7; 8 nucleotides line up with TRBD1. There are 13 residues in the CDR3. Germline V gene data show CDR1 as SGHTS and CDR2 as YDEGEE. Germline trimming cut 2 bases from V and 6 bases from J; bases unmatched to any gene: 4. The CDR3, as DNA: TGTGCCAGCAGCTTCCGACAGGGGTTCGAGCAGTACTTC. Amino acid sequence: CASSFRQGFEQYF.

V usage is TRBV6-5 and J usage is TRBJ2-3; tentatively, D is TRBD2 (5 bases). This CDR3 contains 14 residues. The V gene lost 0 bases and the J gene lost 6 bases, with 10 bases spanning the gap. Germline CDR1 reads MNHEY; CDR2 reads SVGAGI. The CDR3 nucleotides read TGTGCCAGCAGTTACTCTCCTAGCTGGGATACGCAGTATTTT. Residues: CASSYSPSWDTQYF.

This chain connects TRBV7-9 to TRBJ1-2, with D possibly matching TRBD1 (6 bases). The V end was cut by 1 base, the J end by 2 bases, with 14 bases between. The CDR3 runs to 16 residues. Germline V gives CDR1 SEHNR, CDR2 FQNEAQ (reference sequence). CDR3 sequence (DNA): TGTGCCAGCAGCTTAGAGGGACACCAACGGAACTATGGCTACACCTTC. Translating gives CASSLEGHQRNYGYTF.

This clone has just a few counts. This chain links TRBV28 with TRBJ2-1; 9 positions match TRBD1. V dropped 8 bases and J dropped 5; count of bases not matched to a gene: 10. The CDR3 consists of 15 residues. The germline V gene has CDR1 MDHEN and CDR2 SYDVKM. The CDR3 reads CASPPGQGQNNEQFF. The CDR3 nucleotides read TGTGCCAGCCCCCCCGGACAGGGGCAGAACAATGAGCAGTTCTTC.

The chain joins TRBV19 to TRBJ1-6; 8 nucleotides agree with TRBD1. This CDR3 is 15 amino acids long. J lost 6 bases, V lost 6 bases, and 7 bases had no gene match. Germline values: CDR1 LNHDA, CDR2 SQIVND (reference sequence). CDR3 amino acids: CASSLDRAANSPLHF. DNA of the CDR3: TGTGCCAGTAGCCTGGACAGGGCGGCTAATTCACCCCTCCACTTT.

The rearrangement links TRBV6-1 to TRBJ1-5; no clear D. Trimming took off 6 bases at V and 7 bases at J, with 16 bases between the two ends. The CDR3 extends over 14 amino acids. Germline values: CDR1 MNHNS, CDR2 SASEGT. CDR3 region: CASSPDSGGQPQHF. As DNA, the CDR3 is TGTGCCAGCAGCCCGGACTCCGGCGGACAGCCCCAGCATTTT.

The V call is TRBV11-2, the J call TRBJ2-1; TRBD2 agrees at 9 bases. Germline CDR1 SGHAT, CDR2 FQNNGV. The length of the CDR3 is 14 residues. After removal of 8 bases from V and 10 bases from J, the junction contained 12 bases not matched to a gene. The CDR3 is CASASASGAREQFF. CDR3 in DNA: TGTGCCAGCGCCTCAGCTAGCGGGGCGAGGGAGCAGTTCTTC.

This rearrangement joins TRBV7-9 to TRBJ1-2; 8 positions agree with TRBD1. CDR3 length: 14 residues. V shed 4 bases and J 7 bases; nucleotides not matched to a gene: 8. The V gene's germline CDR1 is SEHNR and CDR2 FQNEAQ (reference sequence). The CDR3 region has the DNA TGTGCCAGCAGCTGGTCACAGGGGGAGTCTGGCTACACCTTC. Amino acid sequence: CASSWSQGESGYTF. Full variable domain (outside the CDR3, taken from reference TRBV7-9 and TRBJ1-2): DTGVSQNPRHKITKRGQNVTFRCDPISEHNRLYWYRQTLGQGPEFLTYFQNEAQLEKSRLLSDRFSAERPKGSFSTLEIQRTEQGDSAMYLCASSWSQGESGYTFGSGTRLTVV.